This T cell receptor beta chain was documented in a study of T cell responses to AZD1222 COVID-19 vaccine. The CDR3 runs 16 residues. V was clipped by 1 base and J by 4 bases; unmatched bases: 5. The germline gives CDR1 LGHNT, CDR2 FRNRAP. The count of this clone is one. Antigen: not known. Profiling relied on immunoSEQ multiplex PCR, and the TCRdb table lists in-frame clones only, not all of them. Of roughly 110,000 clones in the sample, about 89% are singletons; the top ten hold 6% to 7%. Study results and limitations: The study sampled repertoires only after the peak T cell response. Mostly white British, mostly female donors; authors suggested clonal diversity may be underestimated. Reports indicate that nearly half of spike-specific TCRs are directed at unmutated variant regions. Spike-wide coverage was observed for vaccine-associated CD4 TCRs, with dominant responses at 160-218 and 743-854.

The chain has TRBV12-5 and TRBJ2-7; 12 bases are shared with TRBD2. This sample comprised peripheral blood, obtained on day 0 of AZD1222 vaccination. The receptor was isolated from an adult in good health. The CDR3 is CASGLASSGREYEQYF. DNA of the CDR3: TGTGCTAGTGGTTTGGCATCTAGCGGGAGGGAATACGAGCAGTACTTC.